This T cell receptor beta chain was obtained from a study of T-cell memory formation after mild COVID-19. The CDR3 has 11 residues. V dropped 1 base and J dropped 13 bases, with 10 bases sitting between them. TCRdb reprocessed the 5' RACE reads via MiXCR and lists one record per CDR3 protein. The sample lists approximately 300,000 distinct CDR3 sequences, less than 20% occurring once. This clonotype showed up just a few times. The clonotype was recovered from a man aged 18 to 29 who had mild COVID-19 (a few samples of this study predate the infection). Cell type and time point are not known. The rearrangement uses TRBV12-3 or TRBV12-4 and TRBJ2-5; D remains unclear. Material: PBMCs or a T cell subset sorted from them (not recorded which). CDR3 in DNA: TGTGCCAGCAGTTTAGGGTTCCAGGCGTACTTC. Encoded protein: CASSLGFQAYF.